The clone carrying this T cell receptor (beta chain) turned up a few times. All recovered Cohort 3 donors got two negative PCRs, got clearance, or saw symptom resolution. The CDR3 has 18 residues. V shed 0 bases, J shed 1 base, and the junction held 11 bases outside the gene matches. Germline values: CDR1 MGHRA, CDR2 YSYEKL. The authors' processing: Estimates of nucleated cell counts were drawn from the amplification of reference gene primers. Assay: immunoSEQ multiplex PCR; the TCRdb copy retains only in-frame clones and omits some. V and J calls and clone size are given by that table; D and trimming were obtained from the DNA. The sample has 430,000 or so clones, 70% to 90% seen once; the top ten hold about 2%. This record comes from a study of blood T cell repertoires in COVID-19. About the study: The United States, Italy and Spain provided the acute and convalescent COVID-19 samples.

Sequenced input: PBMCs or T cells enriched from blood (not recorded which). The gene calls are TRBV4-1 and TRBJ1-2; 7 nucleotides match TRBD1. The origin of this receptor is a woman aged 40 to 55 who had recovered from COVID-19. CDR3 sequence (DNA): TGCGCCAGCAGCCAAGATTCGGGGACAGATAAATATAACTATGGCTACACCTTC. Translation: CASSQDSGTDKYNYGYTF.